This entry lists 23 T cell receptor beta chains sequenced from one sample in a study of siplizumab effects on memory and regulatory T cells. Measured with immunoSEQ multiplex PCR; TCRdb has only the in-frame clones, and not every one. The table records around 100,000 clones, about 91% of them present only once. Sequencing input: CD4+ T cells sorted from blood. These receptors came from a human donor in good health.

J is TRBJ2-1 and V is TRBV7-3, with 13 nucleotides matching TRBD2. Germline CDR1 SGHTA, CDR2 FQGTGA. The V gene end was trimmed by 5 bases and the J gene end by 1 base; junction bases not matched to a gene: 2. The CDR3 runs to 16 residues. CDR3 in amino acids: CASSGLAGVSYNEQFF. The CDR3 nucleotides read TGTGCCAGCAGCGGACTAGCGGGGGTTTCCTACAATGAGCAGTTCTTC.

The rearrangement links TRBV18 to TRBJ1-6; a weak D match, TRBD1 (6 bases). Deletions cut 1 base from V and 8 bases from J, with 9 bases between. The CDR3 loop spans 14 amino acids. Per germline, CDR1 KGHSH and CDR2 LQKENI. The CDR3 nucleotides are TGTGCCAGCTCACCACAACAGGGAGATTCACCCCTCCACTTT. It is translated as CASSPQQGDSPLHF. Full variable domain (outside the CDR3, taken from reference TRBV18 and TRBJ1-6): NAGVMQNPRHLVRRRGQEARLRCSPMKGHSHVYWYRQLPEEGLKFMVYLQKENIIDESGMPKERFSAEFPKEGPSILRIQQVVRGDSAAYFCASSPQQGDSPLHFGNGTRLTVT.

The rearrangement joins TRBV6-5 to TRBJ2-1; 8 bases align to TRBD1. With V trimmed by 8 bases and J by 6 bases, 6 bases remained unmatched. The germline V gene has CDR1 MNHEY and CDR2 SVGAGI. The CDR3 covers 13 residues. CDR3 in DNA: TGTGCCAGCCGTCAAACAGGGGGCAATGAGCAGTTCTTC. Protein product: CASRQTGGNEQFF.

The V gene is TRBV7-9, the J gene TRBJ2-1; D possibly corresponds to TRBD2 (5 bases). The CDR3 covers 17 residues. CDR1 and CDR2 (germline): SEHNR, FQNEAQ (reference sequence). V was trimmed by 1 base and J by 8 bases, leaving 21 bases between them. CDR3: CASSLGASSLGGDEQFF. The CDR3 nucleotides read TGTGCCAGCAGCTTAGGGGCTAGCTCCCTAGGTGGAGATGAGCAGTTCTTC. The entire variable domain, with the rest obtained from reference TRBV7-9 and TRBJ2-1, is as follows: DTGVSQNPRHKITKRGQNVTFRCDPISEHNRLYWYRQTLGQGPEFLTYFQNEAQLEKSRLLSDRFSAERPKGSFSTLEIQRTEQGDSAMYLCASSLGASSLGGDEQFFGPGTRLTVL.

Written as DNA, the CDR3 is TGTGCCAGCGGCGGCGGAAATCAGCCCCAGCATTTT. It is translated as CASGGGNQPQHF. V usage is TRBV28 and J usage is TRBJ1-5; D is ambiguous. CDR3 length: 12 residues. Per germline, CDR1 MDHEN and CDR2 SYDVKM. V lost 8 bases and J 4 bases, leaving 9 bases between the germline ends. Using reference TRBV28 and TRBJ1-5 for the parts outside the CDR3, the full variable domain is DVKVTQSSRYLVKRTGEKVFLECVQDMDHENMFWYRQDPGLGLRLIYFSYDVKMKEKGDIPEGYSVSREKKERFSLILESASTNQTSMYLCASGGGNQPQHFGDGTRLSIL.

The rearrangement uses TRBV2 and TRBJ1-2; D gene uncertain. This CDR3 contains 11 residues. V lost 3 bases, J lost 4 bases, and 3 bases lay in between. Germline V gene data show CDR1 as SNHLY and CDR2 as FYNNEI. The CDR3 spells CASSESYGYTF. Here the CDR3 DNA reads TGTGCCAGCAGTGAGTCCTATGGCTACACCTTC.

V is TRBV7-9 and J is TRBJ2-1; the D is unclear. The CDR3 covers 12 residues. V dropped 5 bases and J dropped 6 bases, with 8 bases sitting between them. The germline CDR1 and CDR2 sequences are SEHNR and FQNEAQ (reference sequence). The chain's CDR3 is CASSPLANEQFF. The CDR3 nucleotides are TGTGCCAGCAGCCCTTTAGCCAATGAGCAGTTCTTC. Drawing the rest from reference TRBV7-9 and TRBJ2-1, the complete variable domain is DTGVSQNPRHKITKRGQNVTFRCDPISEHNRLYWYRQTLGQGPEFLTYFQNEAQLEKSRLLSDRFSAERPKGSFSTLEIQRTEQGDSAMYLCASSPLANEQFFGPGTRLTVL.

The chain couples TRBV5-4 to TRBJ2-7; possibly TRBD1 for D (6 bases). The CDR3 spans 15 residues. Germline lookup yields CDR1 SGHNT and CDR2 YYREEE (reference sequence). V gave up 4 bases and J gave up 1 base, with 15 bases separating them. The CDR3 protein is CASSTRDKESYEQYF. The CDR3 DNA reads as TGTGCCAGCAGCACCCGGGACAAAGAATCCTACGAGCAGTACTTC. The full variable domain, rest sourced from reference TRBV5-4 and TRBJ2-7, is ETGVTQSPTHLIKTRGQQVTLRCSSQSGHNTVSWYQQALGQGPQFIFQYYREEENGRGNFPPRFSGLQFPNYSSELNVNALELDDSALYLCASSTRDKESYEQYFGPGTRLTVT.

The chain combines TRBV15 with TRBJ1-2; D remains ambiguous. With 0 bases removed from V and 7 bases from J, the gap between germline ends came to 15 bases. CDR3 length: 15 residues. Per the germline V gene, CDR1 is LNHNV and CDR2 is YYDKDF (reference sequence). CDR3 sequence reads: CATSRDRSVFSGYTF. The CDR3 DNA follows: TGTGCCACCAGCAGAGATCGATCAGTCTTTAGTGGCTACACCTTC.

The chain employs TRBV6-5 and TRBJ2-7; 10 nucleotides align to TRBD2. The germline CDR1 and CDR2 sequences are MNHEY and SVGAGI. The CDR3 has 14 amino acids. V trimming: 5 bases; J trimming: 1 base; junction bases outside the gene matches: 2. The CDR3: CASSVAGGSYEQYF. CDR3 sequence (DNA): TGTGCCAGCAGTGTAGCGGGGGGATCCTACGAGCAGTACTTC.

This clone was observed a single time. The rearrangement joins TRBV9 to TRBJ2-4; D gene unclear. Germline V CDR1 and CDR2: SGDLS, YYNGEE. V lost 0 bases and J lost 0, with 7 bases in between. CDR3 size: 15 residues. The CDR3 sequence is CASSVELVAKNIQYF. DNA of the CDR3: TGTGCCAGCAGCGTAGAGCTGGTAGCCAAAAACATTCAGTACTTC. Filled out from reference TRBV9 and TRBJ2-4, the complete variable domain reads DSGVTQTPKHLITATGQRVTLRCSPRSGDLSVYWYQQSLDQGLQFLIQYYNGEERAKGNILERFSAQQFPDLHSELNLSSLELGDSALYFCASSVELVAKNIQYFGAGTRLSVL.

The genes are TRBV12-5 and TRBJ2-2; 8 bases agree with TRBD2. CDR1 is LGHNT, CDR2 FRNRAP, per germline. This CDR3 spans 16 amino acids. Trimming took 3 bases from V and 1 from J; bases not matched to a gene: 4. In DNA, the CDR3 is TGTGCTAGTGGTTTTCCGGCGGGGGGGAACACCGGGGAGCTGTTTTTT. Amino acid sequence: CASGFPAGGNTGELFF.

This clone was seen a single time. The V gene is TRBV5-1, the J gene TRBJ1-3; D is unclear. This CDR3 is built from 14 residues. Trimming took off 0 bases at V and 2 bases at J, with 6 bases between the two ends. The germline CDR1 and CDR2 sequences are SGHRS and YFSETQ. The CDR3 nucleotides are TGCGCCAGCAGCTTGGAAGGGACTGGAAACACCATATATTTT. Its protein product is CASSLEGTGNTIYF.

This chain connects TRBV6-6 to TRBJ1-5; 10 nucleotides agree with TRBD1. The J segment lost 5 bases and the V segment lost 6 bases, leaving 4 bases of the junction unmatched. CDR3 length equals 14 residues. The V gene's germline CDR1 is MNHNY and CDR2 SVGAGI (reference sequence). CDR3 sequence (DNA): TGTGCCAGCAGGCAGACAGGGGGCGATCAGCCCCAGCATTTT. It codes for CASRQTGGDQPQHF.

The CDR3 bases are TGTGCCAGCAGCTTAGTTAGCCTAGCCATTGGTATTCAGTACTTC. This sequence encodes CASSLVSLAIGIQYF. This chain links TRBV7-9 with TRBJ2-4; possibly TRBD2 for D (5 bases). V lost 1 base, J lost 10 bases, and 17 bases lay in between. The CDR3 covers 15 residues. The germline V gene encodes CDR1 SEHNR and CDR2 FQNEAQ (reference sequence). Combining the CDR3 with reference TRBV7-9 and TRBJ2-4 gives the whole variable domain DTGVSQNPRHKITKRGQNVTFRCDPISEHNRLYWYRQTLGQGPEFLTYFQNEAQLEKSRLLSDRFSAERPKGSFSTLEIQRTEQGDSAMYLCASSLVSLAIGIQYFGAGTRLSVL.

V usage is TRBV7-2 and J usage is TRBJ2-1, with D unresolved. Looked up from germline, CDR1 is SGHTA and CDR2 is FQGNSA. CDR3 length equals 17 residues. V lost 6 bases and J lost 2, with 20 bases in between. CDR3 bases: TGTGCCAGCAGAACCACCTCTCGCGGCGGAACCTACAATGAGCAGTTCTTC. Residues: CASRTTSRGGTYNEQFF. The complete variable domain, with remaining parts taken from reference TRBV7-2 and TRBJ2-1, reads GAGVSQSPSNKVTEKGKDVELRCDPISGHTALYWYRQSLGQGLEFLIYFQGNSAPDKSGLPSDRFSAERTGGSVSTLTIQRTQQEDSAVYLCASRTTSRGGTYNEQFFGPGTRLTVL.

The J gene is TRBJ2-5, the V gene TRBV7-3, with D perhaps matching TRBD1 or TRBD2 (5 bases each). Between the trimmed V and J ends, which lost 1 base and 5 bases, there was a span of 14 bases. The CDR3 runs 15 residues. Germline-derived CDR1 and CDR2 are SGHTA and FQGTGA. This CDR3 is CASSLNGAVRETQYF. The CDR3 DNA is TGTGCCAGCAGCTTAAACGGGGCGGTCAGGGAGACCCAGTACTTC.

The genes are TRBV5-1 and TRBJ2-7; D call uncertain. The CDR3 sequence is 14 residues long. CDR1 is SGHRS and CDR2 is YFSETQ in the germline V gene. Trimming left V 4 bases short and J 0 bases short, with 11 bases between. The CDR3: CASSPRVNSYEQYF. For the CDR3, the DNA is TGCGCCAGCAGCCCCCGGGTCAACTCCTACGAGCAGTACTTC.

On this clone itself: Mismatch with germline at one junction end may stem from a read error. V is TRBV28 and J is TRBJ2-5; tentatively, D is TRBD1 (6 bases). Germline CDR1 MDHEN, CDR2 SYDVKM. The CDR3 is 15 amino acids. CDR3: CASSVWQGLSETQYF. CDR3 sequence (DNA): TGTGCCAGCAGTGTATGGCAGGGGTTGTCGGAGACCCAGTACTTC. The full variable domain, completed using reference TRBV28 and TRBJ2-5, is DVKVTQSSRYLVKRTGEKVFLECVQDMDHENMFWYRQDPGLGLRLIYFSYDVKMKEKGDIPEGYSVSREKKERFSLILESASTNQTSMYLCASSVWQGLSETQYFGPGTRLLVL.

The chain is built from TRBV6-5 and TRBJ1-3; maybe TRBD1 (5 bases). V lost 2 bases and J lost 5, with 13 bases in between. There are 15 residues in the CDR3. From germline, CDR1 is MNHEY and CDR2 SVGAGI. CDR3 protein: CASSYGQDNRNTIYF. The CDR3 DNA follows: TGTGCCAGCAGTTACGGGCAGGACAACAGAAACACCATATATTTT.

The V call is TRBV6-4, the J call TRBJ2-3; 11 positions match TRBD2. The CDR3 sequence is 16 residues long. V was pared by 7 bases and J by 5 bases, with 11 bases of the junction left unmatched. Germline assignment: CDR1 MRHNA and CDR2 SNTAGT. CDR3 sequence reads: CASTLWTSGWKDTQYF. DNA of the CDR3: TGTGCCAGCACCCTTTGGACTAGCGGGTGGAAAGATACGCAGTATTTT.

The J gene is TRBJ2-2, the V gene TRBV21-1; TRBD2, as called in the table, went unchecked against the DNA. TRBV21-1 is a pseudogene locus. This CDR3 comprises 15 residues. The CDR3 region has the DNA TGTGCCAGCAGCGGTGGTAGCCCCGGCACCGGGGAGCTGTTTTTT. Its translation: CASSGGSPGTGELFF.

The chain carries TRBV9 and TRBJ1-6; 7 nucleotides line up with TRBD1. This CDR3 region has 15 residues. V lost 0 bases and J lost 7; bases outside the gene matches: 4. Per germline, CDR1 SGDLS and CDR2 YYNGEE. CDR3 loop: CASSVGDSGNSPLHF. DNA of the CDR3: TGTGCCAGCAGCGTAGGGGACAGTGGAAATTCACCCCTCCACTTT.